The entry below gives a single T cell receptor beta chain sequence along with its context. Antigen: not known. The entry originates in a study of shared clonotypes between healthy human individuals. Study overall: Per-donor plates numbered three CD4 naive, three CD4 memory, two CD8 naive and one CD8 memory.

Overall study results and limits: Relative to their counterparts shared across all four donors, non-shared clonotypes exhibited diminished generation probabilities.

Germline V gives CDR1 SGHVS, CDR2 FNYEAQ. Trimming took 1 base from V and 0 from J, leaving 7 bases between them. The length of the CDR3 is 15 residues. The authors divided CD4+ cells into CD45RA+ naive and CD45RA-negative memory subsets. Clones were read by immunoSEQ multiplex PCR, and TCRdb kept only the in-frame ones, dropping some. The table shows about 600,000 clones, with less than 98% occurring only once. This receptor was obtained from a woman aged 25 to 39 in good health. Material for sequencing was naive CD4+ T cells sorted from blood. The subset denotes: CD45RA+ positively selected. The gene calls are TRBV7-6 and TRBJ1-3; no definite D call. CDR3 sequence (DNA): TGTGCCAGCAGCTTAGGCCAGAGCTCTGGAAACACCATATATTTT. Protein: CASSLGQSSGNTIYF.